What follows describes a single TCR beta chain. No antigen is known for it. V was clipped by 0 bases and J by 3 bases, with 13 bases between them. The V gene's germline CDR1 is SGHRS and CDR2 YFSETQ. CDR3 size: 15 residues. The source of the sample is a study of T-cell memory formation after mild COVID-19. Overall study context: For the most part, TCR clusters were specific to one donor.

The 5'RACE method, run with constant-segment primers, produced TCR alpha and TCR beta cDNA libraries (carrying sample barcodes and UMIs). TCRdb reprocessed the 5' RACE reads with MiXCR, giving one entry per CDR3 protein. The sample contains around 210,000 distinct CDR3 sequences, more than 8% of which appear only once. Findings and caveats of the study: CD8+ contracting clones occupied EMRA, while CD4+ ones occupied mainly CM and EM.

The V gene is TRBV5-1, the J gene TRBJ2-7; D possibly matches TRBD1 or TRBD2 (5 bases each). This TCR came from a man in his late teens or twenties who had mild COVID-19 (a few samples of this study predate the infection). Cell type and time point are not known. The specimen sequenced was PBMCs or a T cell subset sorted from them (not recorded which). CDR3 nucleotides: TGCGCCAGCAGCTTGGGGGACGCCAACTTCTACGAGCAGTACTTC. Amino acid sequence: CASSLGDANFYEQYF.